This entry is about one T cell receptor (beta chain). This clone's antigen is unknown. Base qualities were left out, and no much larger clone turns up one base away. This sample is drawn from a study of cytomegalovirus exposure and HLA in healthy donors listed by TCRdb under 2017. Looking at the study overall: In an earlier analysis of 587 of the donors, approximately 300 Gb of sequence data and 90 million to 120 million unique TCR beta sequences from some 170 million T cells were reported. All discovery cohort repertoires had been generated using a single sequencing platform. In a later genetic analysis, genome-wide SNP genotypes for about 65% of the 666 donors were used, and that subset was treated as a discovery cohort. Among the roughly 390 genotyped donors, around 81% belonged to the genetic ancestry cluster associated with self-reported Caucasian donors. An early release that covered roughly 600 HLA-typed donors contained approximately 320 gigabases of sequencing data and 65 million to 100 million unique TCR sequences. An earlier analysis of 500 to 750 of the donors applied high-throughput TCR beta sequencing to assess whether each TCR beta V gene segment acted as functional or pseudogenic. A later analysis re-analyzed previously published TCR beta repertoires from approximately 700 donors and added high-resolution HLA genotyping to study TCR occurrence patterns. HLA typing covered class I and class II loci at four-digit resolution. High-throughput TCR immunosequencing, statistical association of individual TCRs with disease status, and machine learning were combined to predict cytomegalovirus infection status. Several DR-DQ haplotypes were treated as single units for association and clustering because of strong linkage in the cohort. The study was designed to test whether signatures of past pathogen exposure could be identified by cataloging public T cell receptors. Rather than using new phenotypic data, the later analysis identified candidate immune exposures from TCR beta sequences and from how often those sequences occurred across donors. Typing coverage differed by locus: A, B, C, DRB1 and DQB1 were typed in roughly 629-630 donors, DQA1 in about 510, DPA1 in 600 to 610, and DPB1 in 472. In addition to the first cohort of roughly 670 subjects, a separate validation cohort of 100 to 150 different subjects was used. Using immunosequencing, the study profiled T cell repertoires from about 650 subjects and related those repertoires to cytomegalovirus serostatus. Alongside the repertoire data, information on donor age, sex, ethnicity and CMV serostatus was compiled. Among about 400 genotyped donors of the cohort, an average of roughly 230,000 unique TCR beta nucleotide sequences was sequenced per donor, of which about 18% were non-productive.

Overall study outcomes, separate from this receptor: In a later analysis, TCR association rates were found to vary across HLA loci, with the most associated TCRs seen for DRB1 alleles and the fewest for HLA-C alleles. A further reported finding was that TCR beta sequences accurately predicted the HLA-A and HLA-B alleles for most subjects in the first cohort. Roughly uniform sequencing depth across donors was assumed in presence/absence analyses, although this assumption may not hold. In a later analysis, 15,000 to 20,000 TCR beta sequences were associated with specific HLA alleles at a false discovery rate of 0.05. In an earlier analysis of several hundred of the donors, most TCR beta V segments were observed in productive rearrangements about 87% or about 30% of the time, broadly matching IMGT annotations. The authors suggested that the approach could potentially be extended to other disease states and immunological phenotypes. A few of the identified cytomegalovirus-associated TCR beta chains were confirmed in vitro to be specific for cytomegalovirus antigens. In the study, 150 to 200 TCR beta chains were listed as associated with cytomegalovirus. The sequencing pipeline was judged likely to have produced a cluster of highly shared sequence variants as a technical artifact. Strong co-occurrence of HLA alleles, especially DR and DQ, made assigning TCR associations to individual alleles difficult. Compared with the approximately 700-donor mean, donors in an Asian-associated ancestry cluster had fewer N-insertions in productive TCRs, according to a later genetic analysis. Because HLA typing was unavailable for some donors at each locus, only the typed subset was used in association tests. The classifier was reported to diagnose cytomegalovirus status with high specificity and sensitivity in both the original cohort and the validation cohort. CMV serostatus was the only immune exposure information available for the cohort. Across donors, most TCR sequences were observed very rarely, whereas some public TCRs were present in many individuals. In a later genetic analysis, a missense DCLRE1C variant was associated with V-gene and J-gene trimming of TCR beta chains, and the association was replicated in an independent cohort. Correlated functional status among segregating V segments might reflect linkage disequilibrium, but an unknown experimental factor could not be ruled out. A later analysis reported that several top co-occurrence clusters appeared linked to parvovirus B19, influenza, CMV and Epstein-Barr virus. In this cohort, only TCR beta chains were sequenced, and detectable features were limited by the absence of alpha or paired-chain data. In a later analysis, HLA-associated TCR beta chains were found to be more clonally expanded and to have lower generation probabilities than equally common non-associated chains. Roughly 17 rarely observed V segments, including chromosome 9 orphons, were excluded from the earlier analysis of 550 to 700 of the donors because counts were too low. In a later analysis, most CMV-associated TCR beta chains were found to appear HLA-restricted, with HLA associations seemingly driven largely by CMV exposure.

The cohort consisted of hundreds of healthy bone marrow donors. All cohort members were sampled while nominally healthy, although unrecorded immune exposures were likely present. The donor was CMV seropositive and was included in the group of some 290 seropositive cohort members. Every donor gave a peripheral blood sample, and the peripheral blood mononuclear cells from that sample were used for TCR beta sequencing. Genomic DNA extraction from the blood cell samples was performed with the Qiagen DNeasy Blood Extraction Kit. Library preparation employed the immunoSEQ multiplex PCR assay. For the multiplex PCR, a mixture combining 60 forward primers for TCR Vbeta segments and 13 reverse primers for TCR Jbeta segments was used. The CDR3 region of rearranged TCR beta genes was amplified from genomic DNA with a multiplex PCR assay. The amplified TCR beta libraries were sequenced on the Illumina HiSeq System as 87-base-pair reads. In the source study's methods: A later analysis counted 75 million to 100 million unique TCR beta chains across the 640 or so repertoires, and some 11 million of these chains were shared by at least two donors. Raw reads were error-corrected and collapsed into unique sequences by a nearest-neighbor algorithm in which closely related sequences were merged to remove PCR and sequencing errors. V, D and J gene segments were assigned by aligning CDR3 sequences to IMGT reference sequences. For a sequence to be retained, a match of at least six nucleotides was required to both a V gene segment and a J gene segment. Rearrangements were classified as productive when the CDR3 lacked stop codons and remained in frame with V and J, and all other rearrangements were classified as non-productive. CDR3 was defined by IMGT convention, running from the second conserved V-encoded cysteine to the conserved J-encoded phenylalanine. The earlier analysis of about 610 of the donors excluded sequences that lacked an unambiguous match to a single V gene segment. An earlier analysis of a few hundred of the donors called V segments functional above 56.7% productive rearrangements and segregating when the between-donor standard deviation exceeded 5%. To diagnose cytomegalovirus status from the catalog of TCR beta chain sequences, a statistical classification framework was built. V and J gene assignment, in a later analysis, came from comparing TCR nucleotide sequences with IMGT/GENE-DB human TR gene sequences. In a later analysis, CDR3 sequences and most-parsimonious VDJ recombination scenarios were assigned using the TCRdist pipeline. In a later analysis, each TCR beta chain was defined by its CDR3 amino acid sequence together with its V-gene family, and reads without a unique V-gene family were excluded. As a way to deal with suspected cross-contamination and a sequencing artifact, a later analysis dropped nearly 600 nucleotide sequences that were highly shared and had low generation probability. In a later analysis, a clonal expansion index was calculated for each public chain from normalized within-repertoire ranks of inferred template counts. In a later analysis, generation probabilities were computed with a VDJ recombination model fitted to out-of-frame rearrangements, and the resulting probabilities were checked against IGoR. A later analysis scored TCR-TCR, TCR-HLA and TCR-CMV co-occurrence with hypergeometric tests, applying a repertoire-size bias correction to TCR pairs. To estimate false discovery rates, a later analysis permuted the HLA or CMV assignments 20 times. In a later analysis, co-occurring TCRs were grouped using DBSCAN, with TCRdist sequence similarity added in when clustering inside HLA-allele-positive subsets. Co-occurrence clustering excluded repertoires with fewer than 30,000 or more than 120,000 public chains, plus five with anomalous nucleotide sharing. Sourced from immuneACCESS, this table was stored by TCRdb with only in-frame sequences that have V and J called. A share of the clones is absent; for the studies checked, an unresolved V gene accounts for under half, and the remainder has no known explanation. The DNA was the basis for D and trimming; V, J and clone size are from that table. Recorded for this sample are roughly 61,000 clones; 89% of them occurred a single time. About 1.4% of the sample goes to the ten largest clones.

This clonotype was sampled from a young man in good health and CMV-seropositive. The material sequenced was PBMCs.

The CDR3: CASSPGTGLNIQYF. In nucleotides, the sequence is TGTGCCAGCTCACCAGGGACAGGGTTAAACATTCAGTACTTC. This sequence uses TRBV18 and TRBJ2-4; TRBD1 matches 9 bases in the middle. Taken from cysteine to phenylalanine, the CDR3 has 14 residues. Solely the CDR3 DNA is kept, with 42 bases framed from the first base. Clipping removes 2 bases from V and 6 bases from J, with 2 as the unmatched junction base count. CDR1 KGHSH and CDR2 LQKENI were looked up in the germline V gene. The full variable domain, completed from the reference TRBV18 and TRBJ2-4 proteins outside the CDR3, reads NAGVMQNPRHLVRRRGQEARLRCSPMKGHSHVYWYRQLPEEGLKFMVYLQKENIIDESGMPKERFSAEFPKEGPSILRIQQVVRGDSAAYFCASSPGTGLNIQYFGAGTRLSVL.